The rows below give T cell receptor beta chains drawn from one sample of a study of shared clonotypes between healthy human individuals. Clones were read by immunoSEQ multiplex PCR, and TCRdb kept only the in-frame ones, dropping some. The repertoire holds roughly 2.5 million clones, with around 90% as singletons. Input material: naive CD4+ T cells sorted from blood. The receptors derive from a young man in good health. Each CDR3 is given with its conserved first and last residue. A D gene is named only where the DNA matches it firmly. Size values are once, few and many counts, or a class for expanded clones, and some rows have none.

cdr3_length d_call j_call clone_size v_call cdr3_nt cdr3_aa
19 TRBD2 TRBJ2-1 - TRBV12-5 TGTGCTAGTGGTCTCCCCACCGGGACTAGCGGGAGTGAAGACAATGAGCAGTTCTTC CASGLPTGTSGSEDNEQFF
15 TRBD1 TRBJ2-6 - TRBV5-1 TGCGCCAGCAGCCCAGGGGGCTCTGGGGCCAACGTCCTGACTTTC CASSPGGSGANVLTF
13 - TRBJ1-3 - TRBV7-9 TGTGCCAGCAGCATTTTCTCTGGAAACACCATATATTTT CASSIFSGNTIYF
17 - TRBJ2-5 - TRBV6-1 TGTGCCAGCAGTGAAGGTTCCGGGACAAGATTGCCAGAGACCCAGTACTTC CASSEGSGTRLPETQYF
14 - TRBJ1-1 - TRBV5-6 TGTGCCAGCAGCCTCGAGGGCGGACAGCTTGAAGCTTTCTTT CASSLEGGQLEAFF
15 - TRBJ1-2 - TRBV6-1 TGTGCCAGCAGTGAGTGGGGCGAGGGCCACTATGGCTACACCTTC CASSEWGEGHYGYTF
15 - TRBJ2-7 - TRBV18 TGTGCCAGCTCACCGTCGGGTAGCCCCTCCTACGAGCAGTACTTC CASSPSGSPSYEQYF
15 TRBD2 TRBJ2-7 - TRBV5-1 TGCGCCAGCAGCTTGGAGGGGCGGGGGGCCTACGAGCAGTACTTC CASSLEGRGAYEQYF
15 - TRBJ2-3 - TRBV5-1 TGCGCCAGCAGCTTAAACAGGGCAAGCACAGATACGCAGTATTTT CASSLNRASTDTQYF
15 TRBD1 TRBJ2-2 - TRBV10-3 TGTGCCATCAGTCCGACAGGGGGCAACACCGGGGAGCTGTTTTTT CAISPTGGNTGELFF
16 TRBD1 TRBJ1-6 - TRBV4-1 TGCGCCAGCAGCCAGGGACAGGGTGTTGTTAATTCACCCCTCCACTTT CASSQGQGVVNSPLHF
12 - TRBJ2-7 - TRBV19 TGTGCCAGTAGAAACCCCCGGACCGAGCAGTACTTC CASRNPRTEQYF
11 - TRBJ1-1 - TRBV6-1 TGTGCCAGCAATCCAGGACCTGAAGCTTTCTTT CASNPGPEAFF
20 - TRBJ2-1 - TRBV4-1 TGCGCCAGCAGCCAAGATCTCCTGGAGGGGTTACTGACTTCCTACAATGAGCAGTTCTTC CASSQDLLEGLLTSYNEQFF
13 TRBD2 TRBJ2-1 - TRBV19 TGTGCCAGTAGTATTAAACTAGCGGCCGAGCAGTTCTTC CASSIKLAAEQFF
14 TRBD1 TRBJ2-7 - TRBV6-1 TGTGCCAGCGGGACAGCCTTTCGCCCCTCCGAGCAGTACTTC CASGTAFRPSEQYF
13 - TRBJ2-1 - TRBV27 TGTGCCAGCAGGGGTAGCTCCTACAATGAGCAGTTCTTC CASRGSSYNEQFF
15 - TRBJ2-7 - TRBV28 TGTGCCAGCAGTTTAACACTGGGGGGACCCCACGAGCAGTACTTC CASSLTLGGPHEQYF
20 TRBD2 TRBJ2-2 - TRBV9 TGTGCCAGCAGCGCCCTCCCAGGGACTAGCGGGGGCCGGAACACCGGGGAGCTGTTTTTT CASSALPGTSGGRNTGELFF
14 - TRBJ2-4 - TRBV29-1 TGCAGCGTAGAGGGAGGACAGACCAAAAACATTCAGTACTTC CSVEGGQTKNIQYF
14 - TRBJ2-1 - TRBV9 TGTGCCAGCAGCGTAGAGGTTCCATTTAGCGAGCAGTTCTTC CASSVEVPFSEQFF
15 - TRBJ2-5 - TRBV7-9 TGTGCCAGCAGCCCCCGGGACCTTAATCGGGAGACCCAGTACTTC CASSPRDLNRETQYF
16 TRBD1 TRBJ2-4 - TRBV6-5 TGTGCCAGCAGTTACATGACACAGGGGGCCAAAAACATTCAGTACTTC CASSYMTQGAKNIQYF
13 - TRBJ2-5 once TRBV27 TGTGCCAGCAGTTTGGGCTTCCTAGGGACCCAGTACTTC CASSLGFLGTQYF
15 TRBD1 TRBJ1-1 - TRBV5-1 TGCGCCAGCAGCTCCCCGGGACAGCTGAACACTGAAGCTTTCTTT CASSSPGQLNTEAFF
13 - TRBJ1-1 - TRBV28 TGTGCCAGCAGCCCGGGATGGAACACTGAAGCTTTCTTT CASSPGWNTEAFF
13 TRBD1 TRBJ2-5 - TRBV27 TGTGCCAGCAGTTACGACAGGGGAAGGGCCCAGTACTTC CASSYDRGRAQYF
12 - TRBJ1-2 few TRBV6-6 TGTGCCAGCATGAAGGAGCGCTATGGCTACACCTTC CASMKERYGYTF
13 TRBD1 TRBJ1-6 few TRBV30 TGTGCCTGGACCGGGACAGGGGGGTCACCCCTCCACTTT CAWTGTGGSPLHF
13 TRBD1 TRBJ1-1 - TRBV18 TGTGCCAGCTCATCGGACAGGGTCTCTGAAGCTTTCTTT CASSSDRVSEAFF
15 - TRBJ1-5 - TRBV19 TGTGCCAGCTTGACAGTGGCTTATAGCAATCAGCCCCAGCATTTT CASLTVAYSNQPQHF
14 - TRBJ1-5 - TRBV7-2 TGTGCCAGCAGCCAAGAAAGGGTCGGTGGTCCCCAGCATTTT CASSQERVGGPQHF
14 TRBD1 TRBJ2-7 - TRBV19 TGTGCCAGTATGACGACAGGGGAAAGTGACGAGCAGTACTTC CASMTTGESDEQYF
14 - TRBJ2-1 - TRBV10-3 TGTGCCACGCTCCGGGACGCTTCCTACAATGAGCAGTTCTTC CATLRDASYNEQFF
14 - TRBJ1-6 - TRBV5-4 TGTGCCAGCAGCCGGGAAGGGAATAATTCACCCCTCCACTTT CASSREGNNSPLHF
14 - TRBJ2-5 - TRBV18 TGTGCCAGCTCACTAAGGGCCCAGATAGAGACCCAGTACTTC CASSLRAQIETQYF
14 - TRBJ2-3 - TRBV5-1 TGCGCCACTCGACGAGGGGCCCCCACAGATACGCAGTATTTT CATRRGAPTDTQYF
15 TRBD1 TRBJ1-5 - TRBV6-5 TGTGCCAGCAGGCGAACAGGGGCTAGCAATCAGCCCCAGCATTTT CASRRTGASNQPQHF
15 - TRBJ1-1 few TRBV11-2 TGTGCCAGCAGCTTAGAGGCAGGCTTGAACACTGAAGCTTTCTTT CASSLEAGLNTEAFF
11 - TRBJ2-5 - TRBV7-2 TGTGCCAGCAGCTCCGTTGGGACGAAGTACTTC CASSSVGTKYF
13 - TRBJ1-1 - TRBV7-9 TGTGCCAGCAGCGTGGGACCGATGACTGAAGCTTTCTTT CASSVGPMTEAFF
16 TRBD2 TRBJ2-1 - TRBV2 TGTGCCAGCAGTGAAGCGGGGCTAGCGGGGTACAATGAGCAGTTCTTC CASSEAGLAGYNEQFF
14 - TRBJ1-1 - TRBV5-5 TGTGCCAGCAGCTATGAGGTCTGGGGCACTGAAGCTTTCTTT CASSYEVWGTEAFF
15 - TRBJ2-2 - TRBV5-1 TGCGCCAGCAGCCCAGGGGTTCTGAACACCGGGGAGCTGTTTTTT CASSPGVLNTGELFF
13 - TRBJ2-3 once TRBV6-6 TGTGCCTGTAAGAGGGGCGGAGAAGATACGCAGTATTTT CACKRGGEDTQYF
15 - TRBJ2-2 - TRBV9 TGTGCCAGCAGCGTAGAACTCGAAAACACCGGGGAGCTGTTTTTT CASSVELENTGELFF
13 - TRBJ1-1 few TRBV28 TGTGCCAGCACGAAGACACGGAACACTGAAGCTTTCTTT CASTKTRNTEAFF
13 TRBD1 TRBJ2-5 - TRBV19 TGTGCCAGTAGGGACAGGGTCCAAGAGACCCAGTACTTC CASRDRVQETQYF
16 TRBD2 TRBJ2-7 - TRBV19 TGTGCCAGTACCCAAGGTTCCGGACTAGGGACCTACGAGCAGTACTTC CASTQGSGLGTYEQYF
16 - TRBJ2-7 - TRBV6-1 TGTGCCAGCAGTGAAGCGATCCTCACCGGGACCAACGAGCAGTACTTC CASSEAILTGTNEQYF
13 - TRBJ2-4 - TRBV9 TGTGCCAGCAGCGATGGGCCCGGGAACATTCAGTACTTC CASSDGPGNIQYF
17 - TRBJ1-4 once TRBV19 TGTGCCAGTAGTATCTCTGGGAGGGGCTCAACTAATGAAAAACTGTTTTTT CASSISGRGSTNEKLFF
15 - TRBJ2-2 - TRBV9 TGTGCCAGCAGCGTAGGGGCAATGAGCACCGGGGAGCTGTTTTTT CASSVGAMSTGELFF
15 TRBD1 TRBJ2-2 - TRBV19 TGTGCCAGTAGTGTGACCGACAGGGCGGCCGGGGAGCTGTTTTTT CASSVTDRAAGELFF
15 TRBD1 TRBJ1-2 - TRBV25-1 TGTGCCAGCAGTCCTCCAACAGGGGGCGCAAGTGGCTACACCTTC CASSPPTGGASGYTF
18 TRBD2 TRBJ2-5 - TRBV5-1 TGCGCCAGCAGCTTCGGACTAGCGGGGGGACCATTACAAGAGACCCAGTACTTC CASSFGLAGGPLQETQYF